The rows below give T cell receptor beta chains drawn from one sample of a study of T cell changes during pregnancy in multiple sclerosis. Profiled with immunoSEQ multiplex PCR; TCRdb holds only in-frame clones, not every one. The sample carries 80,000 to 130,000 clones, more than 90% recorded once. The material was peripheral blood, obtained in the second trimester of pregnancy. These receptors all stem from a female donor with multiple sclerosis, enrolled in a pregnancy study. Both conserved end residues are part of each CDR3. A D gene is named only where the DNA matches it firmly. Expanded clones get a size class; other rows say once, few or many, or leave the size out.

j_call,v_call,d_call,clone_size,cdr3_aa,cdr3_nt
TRBJ2-7,TRBV7-9,.,few,CASSSGPEGAYEQYF,TGTGCCAGCAGCTCCGGCCCAGAGGGGGCCTACGAGCAGTACTTC
TRBJ2-1,TRBV4-1,.,once,CASSQDPGAGISSYNEQFF,TGCGCCAGCAGCCAAGATCCGGGCGCGGGGATTAGCTCCTACAATGAGCAGTTCTTC
TRBJ2-3,TRBV5-1,TRBD2,.,CASSLSLTSGSTDTQYF,TGCGCCAGCAGCCTCTCCCTGACTAGCGGGAGTACAGATACGCAGTATTTT
TRBJ1-2,TRBV2,.,.,CASSPGLFTGYTF,TGTGCCAGCAGTCCGGGTCTCTTTACTGGCTACACCTTC
TRBJ2-1,TRBV4-1,TRBD2,.,CASSQDSGGGRGLSGDNEQFF,TGCGCCAGCAGCCAAGATTCGGGGGGGGGACGGGGCCTATCGGGGGACAATGAGCAGTTCTTC
TRBJ1-2,TRBV19,.,.,CASSRGREGHGYTF,TGTGCCAGTAGTAGAGGACGGGAGGGGCATGGCTACACCTTC
TRBJ2-1,TRBV9,.,.,CASSVGQYNEQFF,TGTGCCAGCAGCGTAGGGCAGTACAATGAGCAGTTCTTC
TRBJ2-5,TRBV14,.,.,CASSQWAGQETQYF,TGTGCCAGCAGCCAATGGGCGGGACAAGAGACCCAGTACTTC
TRBJ1-2,TRBV19,TRBD1,.,CASSTTGGYDGYTF,TGTGCCAGTAGTACTACAGGGGGCTATGATGGCTACACCTTC
TRBJ1-1,TRBV27,.,.,CASSFLPRTEAFF,TGTGCCAGCAGTTTCCTCCCCCGCACTGAAGCTTTCTTT
TRBJ1-3,TRBV2,.,.,CASRQGSGNTIYF,TGTGCCAGCAGACAGGGCTCTGGAAACACCATATATTTT
TRBJ2-7,TRBV18,.,.,CASSTGASYEQYF,TGTGCCAGCTCAACAGGAGCCTCCTACGAGCAGTACTTC
TRBJ2-7,TRBV7-8,.,.,CASSPGQGGLAVYEQYF,TGTGCCAGCAGCCCCGGACAGGGGGGACTAGCGGTCTACGAGCAGTACTTC
TRBJ2-2,TRBV30,.,.,CAWVPGGNTGELFF,TGTGCCTGGGTCCCCGGGGGGAACACCGGGGAGCTGTTTTTT
TRBJ2-7,TRBV5-4,TRBD1,.,CASSLAGTGAYEQYF,TGTGCCAGCAGCTTGGCCGGGACAGGGGCTTACGAGCAGTACTTC
TRBJ1-1,TRBV2,.,once,CASSEVGQGNGYTEAFF,TGTGCCAGCAGTGAAGTAGGTCAGGGAAACGGTTACACTGAAGCTTTCTTT
TRBJ1-2,TRBV6-1,.,.,CASSERAGQGSSYGYTF,TGTGCCAGCAGTGAACGAGCGGGCCAGGGATCGTCCTATGGCTACACCTTC
TRBJ1-2,TRBV6-1,TRBD1,.,CASSADRDVIYGYTF,TGTGCCAGCAGCGCTGACAGGGATGTGATCTATGGCTACACCTTC
TRBJ1-2,TRBV7-9,TRBD1,.,CASSLDRVHGYTF,TGTGCCAGCAGCTTGGACAGGGTTCATGGCTACACCTTC
TRBJ1-1,TRBV5-4,.,.,CASSLDRVGTEAFF,TGTGCCAGCAGCTTAGACCGGGTGGGCACTGAAGCTTTCTTT
TRBJ1-4,TRBV5-4,TRBD1,.,CASSADRVVMEEKLFF,TGTGCCAGCAGCGCCGACAGGGTGGTAATGGAGGAAAAACTGTTTTTT
TRBJ1-4,TRBV29-1,.,.,CSVELGLGAEKLFF,TGCAGCGTTGAACTGGGGCTGGGGGCTGAAAAACTGTTTTTT
TRBJ2-1,TRBV6-5,TRBD1,.,CASRRPGQSSHEQFF,TGTGCCAGCAGGCGACCGGGACAGTCCTCCCATGAGCAGTTCTTC
TRBJ1-2,TRBV27,TRBD1,.,CASSRTGGLVVGGYTF,TGTGCCAGCAGCAGGACAGGGGGACTTGTAGTGGGAGGCTACACCTTC
TRBJ1-1,TRBV2,.,.,CASTGESTTEAFF,TGTGCCAGCACCGGGGAATCGACCACTGAAGCTTTCTTT
TRBJ2-1,TRBV5-4,TRBD1,.,CASSVGQGRSVYEQFF,TGTGCCAGCAGCGTAGGACAGGGGCGATCGGTTTATGAGCAGTTCTTC
TRBJ1-2,TRBV5-1,TRBD1,.,CASSSGQGNTF,TGCGCCAGCAGCTCCGGACAGGGGAACACCTTC
TRBJ2-5,TRBV6-1,TRBD1,.,CASSFSPDRGETQYF,TGTGCCAGCAGCTTTTCACCCGACAGGGGGGAGACCCAGTACTTC
TRBJ1-5,TRBV7-9,.,.,CASSFPGHNQPQHF,TGTGCCAGCAGCTTTCCGGGTCATAATCAGCCCCAGCATTTT
TRBJ2-5,TRBV19,TRBD1,.,CASSTDRGQAQYF,TGTGCCAGTAGTACCGACAGGGGGCAAGCCCAGTACTTC
TRBJ2-1,TRBV5-1,.,.,CASSLDPARSGNEQFF,TGCGCCAGCAGCTTGGACCCGGCCAGGTCCGGTAATGAGCAGTTCTTC
TRBJ2-3,TRBV2,TRBD1,.,CASSTFGQGDTDTQYF,TGTGCCAGCAGTACATTCGGACAGGGAGACACAGATACGCAGTATTTT
TRBJ1-1,TRBV19,TRBD1,.,CASSRTGTLNTEAFF,TGTGCCAGTAGTAGGACAGGGACTTTGAACACTGAAGCTTTCTTT
TRBJ1-1,TRBV7-9,.,.,CASSRPNTEAFF,TGTGCCAGCAGCCGTCCGAACACTGAAGCTTTCTTT
TRBJ2-1,TRBV5-4,.,.,CASSLARMDSYNEQFF,TGTGCCAGCAGCTTGGCCAGGATGGACTCCTACAATGAGCAGTTCTTC
TRBJ1-1,TRBV27,.,few,CASSIQGLTEAFF,TGTGCCAGCAGTATCCAGGGGTTGACTGAAGCTTTCTTT
TRBJ2-7,TRBV11-2,TRBD2,.,CASSLEWSGSPYEQYF,TGTGCCAGCAGCTTAGAGTGGAGCGGGAGCCCCTACGAGCAGTACTTC
TRBJ2-7,TRBV6-5,TRBD2,.,CASSYREGTYEQYF,TGTGCCAGCAGTTATCGGGAGGGGACCTACGAGCAGTACTTC
TRBJ2-7,TRBV18,.,.,CASSRISVDEQYF,TGTGCCAGCTCACGAATCAGTGTCGACGAGCAGTACTTC
TRBJ2-5,TRBV6-6,TRBD2,.,CASSSLTSSGETQYF,TGTGCCAGCAGTTCCCTGACTAGCAGCGGGGAGACCCAGTACTTC
TRBJ1-4,TRBV5-1,.,.,CASSSEGSRVGEKLFF,TGCGCCAGCAGCTCGGAGGGAAGCAGGGTCGGCGAAAAACTGTTTTTT
TRBJ1-2,TRBV6-1,TRBD1,.,CASSGDRGAYGYTF,TGTGCCAGCAGTGGGGACAGGGGAGCCTATGGCTACACCTTC
TRBJ1-4,TRBV27,.,.,CASSAEQRAREKLFF,TGTGCCAGCAGTGCCGAACAGAGGGCAAGGGAAAAACTGTTTTTT
TRBJ1-4,TRBV5-1,TRBD1,.,CASSPTGTNEKLFF,TGCGCCAGCAGCCCGACAGGGACTAATGAAAAACTGTTTTTT
TRBJ2-2,TRBV7-3,.,.,CASSFITGELFF,TGTGCCAGCAGCTTTATTACCGGGGAGCTGTTTTTT
TRBJ1-1,TRBV19,.,.,CASSGSGWGGNTEAFF,TGTGCCAGTAGTGGCTCAGGGTGGGGGGGGAACACTGAAGCTTTCTTT
TRBJ2-5,TRBV4-1,.,.,CASSQGQQETQYF,TGCGCCAGCAGCCAAGGACAGCAAGAGACCCAGTACTTC
TRBJ1-6,TRBV27,TRBD1,.,CASRTDRGASSPLHF,TGTGCCAGCAGGACTGACAGGGGGGCGTCTTCACCCCTCCACTTT
TRBJ1-6,TRBV2,.,.,CASSESRNNSPLHF,TGTGCCAGCAGTGAATCTAGAAATAATTCACCCCTCCACTTT
TRBJ2-1,TRBV5-4,.,.,CASSSGAYNEQFF,TGTGCCAGCAGCTCAGGGGCCTACAATGAGCAGTTCTTC
TRBJ1-5,TRBV27,.,.,CASSLSISEGVNQPQHF,TGTGCCAGCAGTTTATCGATATCGGAGGGAGTCAATCAGCCCCAGCATTTT
TRBJ1-5,TRBV30,TRBD1,.,CAWSPGQPNQPQHF,TGTGCCTGGAGTCCGGGACAGCCTAATCAGCCCCAGCATTTT
TRBJ1-1,TRBV5-1,TRBD1,.,CASSSDRGQAFF,TGCGCCAGCAGCTCAGACAGGGGGCAAGCTTTCTTT
TRBJ2-1,TRBV19,TRBD1,.,CASSTYPGQGLEFF,TGTGCCAGTAGTACCTACCCCGGACAGGGGCTGGAGTTCTTC
TRBJ1-1,TRBV9,.,.,CASSYSPQSAEAFF,TGTGCCAGCAGCTACTCACCCCAAAGCGCTGAAGCTTTCTTT